This note documents a single T cell receptor beta chain sequence. The data were taken from a study of response to subunit inactivated influenza vaccine. The CDR3 is 15 amino acids. In germline, CDR1 is SGHNT, CDR2 YYREEE (reference sequence). V gave up 3 bases and J gave up 9 bases; unmatched junction bases: 5. TCRdb reanalysed the RT-PCR reads using MiXCR and keeps one entry per CDR3 protein. This sample has 530,000 or so distinct CDR3 sequences; 12% to 15% occur once, and the top ten carry 11%. This receptor was identified in a man aged 50-59 years who received an inactivated influenza vaccine. V is TRBV5-4 and J is TRBJ1-6; 11 bases are a match to TRBD1. The specimen comprised PBMCs from blood, sampled 12 days after vaccination. The CDR3, as DNA: TGTGCCAGCAGCTATGGACAGGGGGCAAGTTCACCCCTCCACTTT. Translating it yields CASSYGQGASSPLHF.